The rows below give T cell receptor beta chains drawn from one sample of a study of CD4 T cells in relation to SARS-CoV-2 and coronaviruses. Method: immunoSEQ multiplex PCR; TCRdb's copy keeps in-frame clones and lacks some. The sample shows 20,000 to 25,000 clones, about three quarters of them seen only once. Antigens for these TCRs are unknown. The material sequenced was CD4+ T cells from PBMCs, cultured in vitro. These receptors came from a human donor in good health. Both conserved end residues are part of each CDR3.

v_gene | CDR3aa
TRBV13 | CASSLNKETQYF
TRBV18 | CASSPGLAGALSYNEQFF
TRBV18 | CASSPASGQPQHF
TRBV10-1 | CASRIKRGCLAKNIQYF
TRBV9 | CASSVASAGTEAFF
TRBV30 | CAWTGGTRADEQFF
TRBV28 | CASSRQGSGKLFF
TRBV30 | CAWDTGGYNEQFF
TRBV19 | CASSITGGNTGELFF
TRBV3-1/TRBV3-2 | CASSPWTSGRLELFF
TRBV6-6 | CASTTGVITEAFF
TRBV27 | CASADSGELSYGYTF
TRBV5-1 | CASRTKPTEAFF
TRBV11-1 | CASSPKTGKNTEAFF
TRBV6-1 | CASSGRTAWGNQPQHF
TRBV10-2 | CASKRLVDSEQFF
TRBV20-1 | CSASMAGGADTQYF
TRBV5-1 | CASSEDGAWESSYGYTF
TRBV5-1 | CASSFEQATETQYF
TRBV11-3 | CASTVQDGDEQFF
TRBV18 | CASSPPGTGDTEAFF
TRBV14 | CASSRRPTVTIQETQYF
TRBV9 | CASSVDSIGAAFF
TRBV10-2 | CASSGGTGMKPQHF
TRBV2 | CASGGQFNTEAFF
TRBV4-1 | CASSTPAGQGTYRGTEAFF
TRBV18 | CASSVRSLRQGTTGNTIYF
TRBV24-1 | CATSDLGQGPHNEQFF
TRBV19 | CASQWDADSRVFF
TRBV5-1 | CASSLDLNQPQHF
TRBV19 | CASSMTGPNSPLHF
TRBV6-6 | CASSWGGMNTEAFF
TRBV29-1 | CSVLTAWGEKLFF
TRBV28 | CASSLFTVRERSGNTIYF
TRBV7-7 | CASSSRETDTQYF
TRBV28 | CASTTSLNQPQHF
TRBV10-2 | CASRSGYNSPLHF
TRBV5-1 | CASSLARDRVSYEQYF
TRBV5-5 | CASSLGLAGVLCEQFF
TRBV19 | CASRTDQGSNQPQHF
TRBV9 | CASSVVAGLSSTDTQYF
TRBV5-1 | CASSLDGTNTGELFF
TRBV6-5 | CASSSIVQGQPQHF
TRBV5-1 | CASSSSPDSYTEAFF
TRBV2 | CASSEAGGAGEQFF
TRBV18 | CASSPPGLAALSGANVLTF
TRBV5-5 | CASSGGTVPGYGYTF
TRBV6-5 | CASSYSDRGTEQYF
TRBV2 | CASRLAGPYEQYF
TRBV12-3/TRBV12-4 | CASRHNNQPQHF
TRBV15 | CATSREGTSGSSYEQYF
TRBV14 | CASSQLGQLYGYTF
TRBV19 | CASGTQPGQRNTEAFF